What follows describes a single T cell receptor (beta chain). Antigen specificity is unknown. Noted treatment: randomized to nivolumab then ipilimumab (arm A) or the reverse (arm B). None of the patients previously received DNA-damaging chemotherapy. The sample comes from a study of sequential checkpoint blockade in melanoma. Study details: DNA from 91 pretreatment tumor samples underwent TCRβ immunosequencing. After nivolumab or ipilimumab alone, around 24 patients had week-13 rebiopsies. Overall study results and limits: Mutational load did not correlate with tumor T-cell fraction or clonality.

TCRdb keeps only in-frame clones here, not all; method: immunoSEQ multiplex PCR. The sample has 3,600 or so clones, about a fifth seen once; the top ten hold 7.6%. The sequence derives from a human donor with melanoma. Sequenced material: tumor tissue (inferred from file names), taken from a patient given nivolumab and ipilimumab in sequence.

The CDR3 reads CASSISSQRGSYEQYF. Written as DNA, the CDR3 is TGTGCCAGTAGTATTTCGTCCCAGCGGGGGTCCTACGAGCAGTACTTC. V gene TRBV19 combines with J gene TRBJ2-7; 8 nucleotides agree with TRBD2. This CDR3 comprises 16 residues. Germline CDR1 LNHDA, CDR2 SQIVND (reference sequence). V shed 3 bases, J shed 1 base, and the junction held 8 bases outside the gene matches.